Presented here are 23 T cell receptor delta chains from one specimen sequenced in a study of γδ T cells in repeated Plasmodium falciparum infection. TCRdb re-processed the multiplex PCR reads using CATT. The sample lists 85,000 to 90,000 delta-chain clones; more than 1.4% were seen once. Gammadelta T cells were flow-sorted from PBMC into Vgamma9/Vdelta2+ and Vdelta2-negative populations for bulk analysis. The specimen sequenced was gamma-delta T cells from blood. The origin of the receptors is a pool of human donors (malaria-infected and uninfected, not separated).

This clone was counted a few times. The likely explanation is a read error, given a far larger clone one base away. Other DNA sequences in the sample encode the same CDR3. J is TRDJ1 and V is TRDV2; possible D gene TRDD3, 6 bases. Germline matching of the DNA provided the J gene here, since TCRdb leaves it blank. Germline assignment: CDR1 GEAIGNYY and CDR2 EKD. The CDR3 loop spans 17 amino acids. V was trimmed by 3 bases and J by 0 bases, leaving 19 bases between them. CDR3 region: CACDPVGAPGDTDKLIF. CDR3 nucleotide sequence: TGTGCCTGTGACCCAGTGGGGGCCCCGGGAGACACCGATAAACTCATCTTT.

This clone was recorded many times. The rearrangement links TRDV1 to TRDJ1, with 9 positions matching TRDD3. No J gene is reported in TCRdb; it was inferred here by comparing the DNA with germline. The germline CDR1 and CDR2 sequences are TSWWSYY and QGS. V lost 4 bases and J lost 2; bases outside the gene matches: 17. The CDR3 has 19 amino acids. Here the CDR3 DNA reads TGTGCTCTTGGGGGACCCGGGGAGTCTGGGGGATGCGAAACCGATAAACTCATCTTT. As protein: CALGGPGESGGCETDKLIF.

In this sample, this clone turned up a few times. TCRdb assigns this DNA the protein of a much larger clone, which departs from its translation at residue 10; this likely reflects a read error, and the protein shown comes from translating the DNA. The CDR3: CALGIEIPLQRSGGYAPRLIF. The CDR3 nucleotides read TGTGCTCTTGGTATAGAAATCCCACTTCAGCGTAGTGGGGGATACGCACCAAGGCTCATCTTT. No call exists for the J gene, whereas the V gene is TRDV1; the table's D call, TRDD3, was not checked against the DNA. Germline V gives CDR1 TSWWSYY, CDR2 QGS. The CDR3 length is 21 residues.

By proportion, this clone is medium-sized (0.01 to 0.1%). V usage is TRDV2 and J usage is TRDJ3; tentatively, D is TRDD3 (5 bases). V was shortened by 3 bases and J by 0 bases, with 8 bases between the two germline ends. The length of the CDR3 is 16 residues. The V gene's germline CDR1 is GEAIGNYY and CDR2 EKD. The CDR3 spells CACDGWGSWDTRQMFF. CDR3 nucleotides: TGTGCCTGTGACGGGTGGGGCTCCTGGGACACCCGACAGATGTTTTTC.

There are many counts of this clone. The rearrangement joins TRDV1 to TRDJ1; 13 bases map to TRDD3. No J gene is reported in TCRdb; it was inferred here by comparing the DNA with germline. This CDR3 region has 21 residues. V trimming: 3 bases; J trimming: 1 base; junction bases outside the gene matches: 17. Germline loops: CDR1 TSWWSYY, CDR2 QGS. The CDR3 sequence: CALGDYHPYWGIRGITDKLIF. CDR3 sequence (DNA): TGTGCTCTTGGGGACTATCACCCGTACTGGGGGATACGGGGGATCACCGATAAACTCATCTTT.

Comment on this clone: This DNA translates differently at residue 6 from the TCRdb protein, which is that of a much larger clone; a read error is likely, and the protein shown is the DNA's own translation. The chain joins TRDV2 to TRDJ2, with a possible D match to TRDD3 (5 bases). The CDR3 has 14 residues. V lost 3 bases and J lost 2, with 9 bases in between. Per the germline V gene, CDR1 is GEAIGNYY and CDR2 is EKD. This CDR3 is CACDDLGLTAQLFF. CDR3 bases: TGTGCCTGTGACGACTTGGGGTTGACAGCACAACTCTTCTTT.

This clone was recorded at least ten times. The gene calls are TRDV1 and TRDJ1; the match to TRDD2 covers 9 bases. The J gene was missing in TCRdb and was found by matching the end of the DNA to germline. Germline CDR1 is TSWWSYY and CDR2 is QGS. Unmatched junction bases numbered 5, after V lost 3 bases and J lost 0 bases. CDR3 size: 16 residues. CDR3 protein: CALGEPSYGHTDKLIF. CDR3 sequence (DNA): TGTGCTCTTGGGGAGCCTTCCTACGGCCACACCGATAAACTCATCTTT.

The sample holds a few counts of this clone. The translation of this DNA and the TCRdb protein of a much larger clone differ at residue 12, probably owing to a read error; the protein shown here is translated from the DNA. The genes are TRDV2 and TRDJ3; TRDD3 matches at 11 bases. TCRdb gives no J gene; it was assigned here by matching the DNA to germline. Germline V gene data show CDR1 as GEAIGNYY and CDR2 as EKD. The CDR3 covers 18 residues. In nucleotides, the CDR3 is TGTGCCTGTGACACTGGGGGATACGCTTCCTGGGGCACCCGACAGATGTTTTTC. Amino acid sequence: CACDTGGYASWGTRQMFF.

Concerning this clone itself: The TCRdb protein, from a much larger clone, departs from this DNA's translation at residue 11, likely by read error; the protein shown derives from the DNA. J is TRDJ1 and V is TRDV1; weak D call: TRDD2 (6 bases). This CDR3 is built from 19 residues. CDR1 and CDR2 (germline): TSWWSYY, QGS. Trimming left V 0 bases short and J 0 bases short, with 20 bases between. This chain's CDR3 is CALGELLFLNPCYTDKLIF. The CDR3, as DNA: TGTGCTCTTGGGGAACTATTGTTCCTAAACCCCTGTTACACCGATAAACTCATCTTT.

The sample holds a few counts of this clone. This chain connects TRDV1 to TRDJ1, with D perhaps TRDD2 (5 bases). The J gene was not available in TCRdb and was assigned here by matching the DNA to germline segments. The CDR3 is 18 amino acids. CDR1 is TSWWSYY, CDR2 QGS, per germline. The V end lost 3 bases, the J end lost 0 bases, and 20 bases lay between the germline ends. The CDR3 is CALGDLLHRVPNTDKLIF. The CDR3 DNA reads as TGTGCTCTTGGGGACCTACTACACAGGGTACCCAACACCGATAAACTCATCTTT.

This clone was counted many times. The chain joins TRDV1 to TRDJ1, with 9 bases lining up with TRDD3. Germline trimming cut 2 bases from V and 3 bases from J; bases unmatched to any gene: 22. The length of the CDR3 is 21 residues. Looked up from germline, CDR1 is TSWWSYY and CDR2 is QGS. DNA for the CDR3: TGTGCTCTTGGGGAAGACGGTCCTTACCCCCGAGGGGGATACCTGGCCGATAAACTCATCTTT. As protein: CALGEDGPYPRGGYLADKLIF.

The sample holds a few counts of this clone. Translating this DNA gives a protein that differs at residue 8 from the TCRdb one, which belongs to a much larger clone; a read error is likely, and the protein shown is this translation. The V gene is TRDV1, the J gene TRDJ1, with 10 bases lining up with TRDD3. This CDR3 region has 20 residues. Per the germline V gene, CDR1 is TSWWSYY and CDR2 is QGS. Unmatched junction bases numbered 18, after V lost 2 bases and J lost 3 bases. The CDR3 loop is CALGESVSLRGIRSADKLIF. The CDR3 region has the DNA TGTGCTCTTGGGGAAAGCGTCTCCCTACGGGGGATACGGAGCGCCGATAAACTCATCTTT.

This clone appeared a few times. TCRdb's listed protein matches a much larger clone and diverges from this DNA's translation at residue 6, likely through a read error; the protein shown comes from the DNA. The CDR3 loop is CALGEPRRYTPRGIWRGETDKLIF. Here the CDR3 DNA reads TGTGCTCTTGGGGAACCTAGAAGATATACCCCTCGGGGGATATGGCGGGGGGAAACCGATAAACTCATCTTT. The J gene is TRDJ1, the V gene TRDV1, with 8 bases aligning to TRDD3. The J gene comes from matching the DNA to germline here; TCRdb lacks it. The CDR3 is 24 amino acids. Germline V gene data show CDR1 as TSWWSYY and CDR2 as QGS. The junction had 30 bases not matched to a gene; V was cut back by 1 base and J by 2 bases.

In this sample, this clone turned up many times. The rearrangement joins TRDV3 to TRDJ1; 12 bases align to TRDD3. This CDR3 region has 22 residues. The junction had 24 bases not matched to a gene; V was cut back by 1 base and J by 0 bases. Germline V gives CDR1 TVYSNPD, CDR2 GDNSRS (reference sequence). The CDR3 spells CAFIPAWPGGYALPDNTDKLIF. In nucleotides, the CDR3 is TGTGCCTTTATCCCGGCCTGGCCTGGGGGATACGCTCTCCCCGACAACACCGATAAACTCATCTTT.

Turning to this clone: A far larger clone lies a single base away; this is likely a read error. The identical CDR3 is also encoded by other nucleotide sequences in the sample. This chain joins TRDV1 and TRDJ1; 9 bases are a match to TRDD3. The J gene is absent in TCRdb and was assigned here via DNA matching to germline. The V gene's germline CDR1 is TSWWSYY and CDR2 QGS. The CDR3 has 27 residues. V trimming: 3 bases; J trimming: 0 bases; junction bases outside the gene matches: 38. CDR3 sequence (DNA): TGTGCTCTTGGGGAGGTGAGAGTCCGAAAACCAGTACAGCTACTGGGGGAGAGATACTGGGACACCGATAAACTCATCTTT. Translated, it gives CALGEVRVRKPVQLLGERYWDTDKLIF.

Notes on this clone: A read error is the likely source, as a far larger clone sits one nucleotide away. Other DNA sequences in this specimen translate into the identical CDR3. The J gene is TRDJ1, the V gene TRDV2, with 12 bases lining up with TRDD3. Matching the DNA to germline supplied the J gene, which TCRdb does not give. Looked up from germline, CDR1 is GEAIGNYY and CDR2 is EKD. Trimming removed 1 base from V and 2 bases from J; junction bases left unmatched: 16. There are 20 residues in the CDR3. CDR3 DNA sequence: TGTGCCTGTGACACACTTACTGGGGGATACCCCGACAGAATGACCGATAAACTCATCTTT. This gives the protein CACDTLTGGYPDRMTDKLIF.

The table lists this clone with many counts. This sequence is one base from a far larger clone and is likely a read error. The same CDR3 is also encoded by other DNA sequences in this sample. The genes are TRDV1 and TRDJ1, with 11 positions matching TRDD3. Here the J gene came from matching the DNA to germline, since TCRdb omits it. J was trimmed by 3 bases and V by 1 base; bases with no gene match: 25. Germline V gives CDR1 TSWWSYY, CDR2 QGS. The CDR3 is made up of 23 amino acids. The CDR3 sequence is CALGEPQSFPPNWGIAPADKLIF. The CDR3 nucleotides are TGTGCTCTTGGGGAACCGCAATCCTTCCCTCCAAACTGGGGGATAGCCCCTGCCGATAAACTCATCTTT.

By sample share, this clone is medium-sized. Additional DNA sequences in this sample encode the identical CDR3. The chain recombines TRDV1 with TRDJ1; 9 bases map to TRDD3. V was clipped by 2 bases and J by 0 bases; unmatched bases: 19. The CDR3 has 21 residues. Per germline, CDR1 TSWWSYY and CDR2 QGS. The CDR3 loop reads CALGESTRYWGTRGYTDKLIF. As DNA, the CDR3 is TGTGCTCTTGGGGAAAGCACTAGGTACTGGGGGACCCGGGGGTACACCGATAAACTCATCTTT.

The table lists this clone with many counts. TCRdb's protein for this DNA is that of a much larger clone and differs from the translation at residue 9, likely a read error; the protein shown is the DNA translation. Other DNA sequences in this specimen translate into the identical CDR3. Here the CDR3 reads CACDDLGDVGYKLIF. CDR3 DNA sequence: TGTGCCTGTGACGACCTGGGGGATGTGGGCTATAAACTCATCTTT. The rearrangement links TRDV2 to TRDJ1; 9 bases agree with TRDD3. CDR1 GEAIGNYY and CDR2 EKD come from the germline V gene. The V segment lost 3 bases and the J segment 6 bases; nucleotides outside the gene matches: 10. This CDR3 is built from 15 residues.

Comment on this clone: This likely came from a read error, as a far larger clone is one base away. Called V gene: TRDV2; the J gene was not called. The CDR3 has 16 residues. Germline V lookup: CDR1 GEAIGNYY, CDR2 EKD. The CDR3 spells CACVSRPSTVTDKLIF. The CDR3 nucleotides read TGTGCCTGTGTCTCCCGGCCCAGTACTGTCACCGATAAGCTCATCTTT.

About this clone: The TCRdb protein, from a much larger clone, departs from this DNA's translation at residue 12, likely by read error; the protein shown derives from the DNA. This chain joins TRDV2 and TRDJ1, with D possibly being TRDD3 (6 bases). V shed 3 bases and J shed 10 bases, with 26 bases lying between them. The CDR3 consists of 16 residues. CDR1 GEAIGNYY and CDR2 EKD come from the germline V gene. The CDR3 spells CACDDMSPGRDGGLIF. The CDR3 bases are TGTGCCTGTGACGACATGTCCCCGGGACGGGATGGGGGACTCATCTTT.

The chain uses TRDV2 and TRDJ1; TRDD3 matches 9 bases. TCRdb gives no J gene; it was assigned here by matching the DNA to germline. The ends lost 3 bases at V and 0 bases at J; junction bases unmatched: 19. Germline V gene sequence: CDR1 GEAIGNYY, CDR2 EKD. The CDR3 has 20 residues. The CDR3 DNA is TGTGCCTGTGACTCAATGCCCGGTACTGGGGGACGACCGTACACCGATAAACTCATCTTT. It yields the protein CACDSMPGTGGRPYTDKLIF.

This clone appeared many times. The V gene is TRDV2, the J gene TRDJ1, with a possible D match to TRDD2 (5 bases). The germline V gene has CDR1 GEAIGNYY and CDR2 EKD. Trimming took 3 bases from V and 0 from J, leaving 25 bases between them. The CDR3 totals 19 residues. The CDR3 nucleotides are TGTGCCTGTGACCCACTTCCGCTCGAGGCTAAGGTCTACACCGATAAACTCATCTTT. Translation: CACDPLPLEAKVYTDKLIF.